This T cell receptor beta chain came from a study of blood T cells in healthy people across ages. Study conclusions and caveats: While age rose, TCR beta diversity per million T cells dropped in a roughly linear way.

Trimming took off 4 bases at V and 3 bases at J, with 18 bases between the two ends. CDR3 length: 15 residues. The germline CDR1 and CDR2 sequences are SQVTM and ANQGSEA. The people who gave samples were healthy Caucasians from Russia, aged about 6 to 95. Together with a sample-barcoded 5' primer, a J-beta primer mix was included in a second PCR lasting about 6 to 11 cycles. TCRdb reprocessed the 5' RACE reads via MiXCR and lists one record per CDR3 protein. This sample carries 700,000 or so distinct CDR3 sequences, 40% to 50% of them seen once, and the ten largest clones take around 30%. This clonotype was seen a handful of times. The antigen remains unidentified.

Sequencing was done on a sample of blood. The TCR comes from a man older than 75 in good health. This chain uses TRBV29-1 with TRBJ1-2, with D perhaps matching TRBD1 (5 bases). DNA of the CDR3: TGCAGCGTTGGGTCAAGTGGGGGATTTGACTATGGCTACACCTTC. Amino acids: CSVGSSGGFDYGYTF. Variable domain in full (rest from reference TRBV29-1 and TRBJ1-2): SAVISQKPSRDICQRGTSLTIQCQVDSQVTMMFWYRQQPGQSLTLIATANQGSEATYESGFVIDKFPISRPNLTFSTLTVSNMSPEDSSIYLCSVGSSGGFDYGYTFGSGTRLTVV.